This entry lists 32 T cell receptor beta chains sequenced from one sample in a study of regulatory T cells in long-lasting Graves disease. Sample time point: newly diagnosed GD, antithyroid drugs for less than 3 months. After RNA was extracted from PBMCs, the TCR library was made from it. Through Arm-PCR of CDR3 regions and iRepertoire HTBI primers, TCR beta libraries were built. TCRdb called the multiplex PCR reads again in MiXCR, with one record for every CDR3 protein. This repertoire shows about 610,000 distinct CDR3 sequences, roughly 16% found once; its top ten account for 12%. These data also formed part of another study, on T cells in Graves' hyperthyroidism and ophthalmopathy.

The sample was peripheral blood mononuclear cells (PBMCs), taken at new diagnosis, from a patient treated with antithyroid drugs. These receptors all stem from a man younger than 30 with Graves disease.

This chain connects TRBV20-1 to TRBJ2-5; 7 bases map to TRBD1. Germline V gene data show CDR1 as DFQATT and CDR2 as SNEGSKA (reference sequence). The CDR3 has 14 residues. After removal of 3 bases from V and 3 bases from J, the junction contained 7 bases not matched to a gene. CDR3 in DNA: TGCAGTGCTAGTAACAGGGGAGTGGAAGAGACCCAGTACTTC. Encoded protein: CSASNRGVEETQYF.

As regards this clonotype: This may come from a read error, since a much larger clone is one base off. The chain uses TRBV30 and TRBJ2-1, with D tentatively TRBD2 (6 bases). The CDR3 extends over 12 amino acids. Trimming pared 7 bases from V and 10 bases from J, leaving 17 bases between. Germline V gene lookup returns CDR1 GTSNPN and CDR2 SVGIG (reference sequence). The CDR3 nucleotides read TGTGCCTCCCTCGGAGGGAAGGGCGAGCAGTTCTTC. Residues: CASLGGKGEQFF.

Of note for this clonotype: It is likely a read error: a sequence one base away is far more abundant. V usage is TRBV19 and J usage is TRBJ2-3; TRBD2 matches 7 bases. Germline V gives CDR1 LNHDA, CDR2 SQIVND (reference sequence). This CDR3 contains 12 residues. CDR3 DNA sequence: TGTGACACCGGGACTATTTACGATACGCAGTATTTT. Its protein product is CDTGTIYDTQYF. The entire variable domain, with the rest obtained from reference TRBV19 and TRBJ2-3, is as follows: DGGITQSPKYLFRKEGQNVTLSCEQNLNHDAMYWYRQDPGQGLRLIYYSQIVNDFQKGDIAEGYSVSREKKESFPLTVTSAQKNPTAFYLCDTGTIYDTQYFGPGTRLTVL.

V is TRBV5-5 and J is TRBJ1-5; D unresolved. The length of the CDR3 is 15 residues. Germline lookup yields CDR1 SGHKS and CDR2 YYEKEE (reference sequence). The V gene lost 0 bases and the J gene lost 3 bases, with 10 bases spanning the gap. CDR3 protein: CASSLDKLLNQPQHF. The CDR3 bases are TGTGCCAGCAGCTTGGATAAGTTACTCAATCAGCCCCAGCATTTT.

The chain joins TRBV5-4 to TRBJ2-1; possibly TRBD1 for D (6 bases). Germline V gene lookup returns CDR1 SGHNT and CDR2 YYREEE (reference sequence). There are 11 residues in the CDR3. The ends were cut back, 5 bases at V and 7 bases at J, with 7 bases in the middle. The CDR3 sequence: CASRDRNEQFF. Written as DNA, the CDR3 is TGTGCCAGCAGAGACAGGAATGAGCAGTTCTTC.

In its sample, this clonotype was seen many times. This chain connects TRBV27 to TRBJ1-4; TRBD1 agrees at 8 bases. The V segment lost 5 bases and the J segment 8 bases; nucleotides outside the gene matches: 1. Germline-derived CDR1 and CDR2 are MNHEY and SMNVEV (reference sequence). CDR3 length: 12 amino acids. The chain's CDR3 is CASSRQGEKLFF. The CDR3 nucleotides are TGTGCCAGCAGTAGACAGGGGGAAAAACTGTTTTTT.

The chain couples TRBV2 to TRBJ1-5, with TRBD1 identical over 8 bases. Trimming took 6 bases from V and 6 from J; bases not matched to a gene: 7. The CDR3 totals 14 residues. Germline lookup yields CDR1 SNHLY and CDR2 FYNNEI. The CDR3 sequence is CASSSRTGRQPQHF. CDR3 coding DNA: TGTGCCAGCAGCTCCCGGACAGGGCGTCAGCCCCAGCATTTT.

The rearrangement uses TRBV10-3 and TRBJ2-7; 10 bases fit TRBD2. The trim removed 6 bases at V and 7 bases at J, leaving 30 bases unmatched. The CDR3 has 21 amino acids. Germline V gene sequence: CDR1 ENHRY, CDR2 SYGVKD. For the CDR3, the DNA is TGTGCCATCAGGGGGGACGGGAGCGGGAGGGCTGAGGCGCCCCCGCGGAGGGAGCAGTACTTC. Translating it yields CAIRGDGSGRAEAPPRREQYF.

This clonotype showed up just a few times. The CDR3 reads CASTNEYTDTQYF. The DNA of the CDR3 is TGCGCCAGCACTAACGAATACACAGATACGCAGTATTTT. V and J are TRBV5-1 and TRBJ2-3, with D hard to call. Looked up from germline, CDR1 is SGHRS and CDR2 is YFSETQ. The CDR3 spans 13 residues. V was trimmed by 6 bases and J by 2 bases, leaving 10 bases between them.

In this sample, this clonotype turned up many times. The chain links TRBV11-2 to TRBJ1-2, with a weak D call TRBD1 (5 bases). With 2 bases removed from V and 6 bases from J, the gap between germline ends came to 10 bases. Per the germline V gene, CDR1 is SGHAT and CDR2 is FQNNGV. The CDR3 has 13 residues. CDR3 sequence (DNA): TGTGCCAGCAGCTTATTGGGGGGAGATGGCTACACCTTC. Protein sequence: CASSLLGGDGYTF.

The chain employs TRBV7-9 and TRBJ1-1; no reliable D call. V was trimmed by 1 base and J by 4 bases, leaving 16 bases between them. CDR1 and CDR2 from the germline V gene are SEHNR and FQNEAQ (reference sequence). The CDR3 sequence is 16 residues long. The CDR3: CASSLGTPIKGTEAFF. The CDR3 DNA follows: TGTGCCAGCAGCTTAGGTACCCCCATCAAAGGCACTGAAGCTTTCTTT.

The CDR3 DNA is TGTGCCAGCAGGGGGATTGTAAACTACAATGAGCAGTTCTTC. Translation gives CASRGIVNYNEQFF. This chain uses TRBV27 with TRBJ2-1, with D unclear. This CDR3 region has 14 residues. V lost 6 bases and J 3 bases, leaving 12 bases between the germline ends. From germline, CDR1 is MNHEY and CDR2 SMNVEV (reference sequence).

This clonotype was picked up a small number of times. In nucleotides, the CDR3 is TGCAGCGTTGAAGAACTCCGGGCCGCCCTGGGGATGAACACTGAAGCTTTCTTT. Translated: CSVEELRAALGMNTEAFF. The V gene is TRBV29-1, the J gene TRBJ1-1; D gene uncertain. The V gene lost 0 bases and the J gene lost 0 bases, with 20 bases spanning the gap. From germline, CDR1 is SQVTM and CDR2 ANQGSEA. This CDR3 has 18 amino acids.

This clonotype showed up many times. The gene calls are TRBV27 and TRBJ2-3; the D gene is possibly TRBD1 (6 bases). The CDR3 is made up of 14 amino acids. The V end was cut by 0 bases, the J end by 4 bases, with 8 bases between. Per germline, CDR1 MNHEY and CDR2 SMNVEV (reference sequence). CDR3 protein: CASSLSRGADTQYF. The CDR3, as DNA: TGTGCCAGCAGTTTATCCAGGGGTGCAGATACGCAGTATTTT.

J is TRBJ2-4 and V is TRBV5-4; 10 nucleotides match TRBD1. Germline CDR1 reads SGHNT; CDR2 reads YYREEE (reference sequence). This CDR3 has 16 amino acids. V lost 0 bases to trimming and J lost 7 bases; unmatched junction nucleotides: 7. The CDR3 region has the DNA TGTGCCAGCAGCTTGGTCGAAGACAGGGGGCGGAACATTCAGTACTTC. Translation gives CASSLVEDRGRNIQYF.

Comment on this clonotype: A far larger clone is off by one base, so a read error is likely. The CDR3 reads CASSPRLLAGTQEAQYF. In DNA form, the CDR3 reads TGTGCCAGCAGTCCCCGTCTTCTAGCGGGTACCCAAGAGGCCCAGTACTTC. The J gene is TRBJ2-1, the V gene TRBV28; TRBD2 matches 8 bases. The DNA end favors TRBJ2-5, so the J call may be wrong. The CDR3 length is 17 residues. Germline V gene sequence: CDR1 MDHEN, CDR2 SYDVKM.

This clonotype showed up just a few times. This rearrangement joins TRBV7-2 to TRBJ2-7, with a tentative D call TRBD2 (6 bases). The CDR3 is 15 residues long. CDR1 and CDR2 (germline): SGHTA, FQGNSA. Trimming cost V 4 bases and J 2 bases, with 15 bases left between them. As DNA, the CDR3 is TGTGCCAGCAGCTGGGGGGAAACCGGAACCTACGAGCAGTACTTC. Translation: CASSWGETGTYEQYF. Full variable domain (remainder filled in from reference TRBV7-2 and TRBJ2-7): GAGVSQSPSNKVTEKGKDVELRCDPISGHTALYWYRQSLGQGLEFLIYFQGNSAPDKSGLPSDRFSAERTGGSVSTLTIQRTQQEDSAVYLCASSWGETGTYEQYFGPGTRLTVT.

This clonotype was counted many times. The chain is built from TRBV7-8 and TRBJ2-1, with 14 bases identical to TRBD2. This CDR3 contains 17 residues. The trim removed 5 bases at V and 4 bases at J, leaving 7 bases unmatched. Germline-derived CDR1 and CDR2 are SGHVS and FQNEAQ. CDR3 sequence reads: CASSARTSGRRYNEQFF. The DNA for the CDR3 is TGTGCCAGCAGCGCCCGGACTAGCGGGAGGAGGTACAATGAGCAGTTCTTC.

At least ten counts were recorded for this clonotype. The chain recombines TRBV6-1 with TRBJ1-1; 11 positions match TRBD1. Germline values: CDR1 MNHNS, CDR2 SASEGT. The CDR3 contains 15 residues. Germline trimming cut 4 bases from V and 6 bases from J; bases unmatched to any gene: 7. CDR3 region: CASSADRGRAAEAFF. The CDR3 nucleotides are TGTGCCAGCAGTGCGGACAGGGGGCGAGCTGCTGAAGCTTTCTTT.

V gene TRBV5-1 combines with J gene TRBJ2-4; D is unclear. Per the germline V gene, CDR1 is SGHRS and CDR2 is YFSETQ. CDR3 length equals 14 residues. V shed 3 bases and J shed 6 bases, with 13 bases lying between them. CDR3 in amino acids: CASSSGFKGNIQYF. The CDR3 coding sequence is TGCGCCAGCAGCTCCGGCTTTAAGGGAAACATTCAGTACTTC.

This clonotype has only a few counts. The J gene is TRBJ2-1, the V gene TRBV27; no clear D. The CDR3 is 16 residues long. Germline CDR1 and CDR2: MNHEY and SMNVEV (reference sequence). Trimming took 2 bases from V and 0 from J, leaving 11 bases between them. In DNA, the CDR3 is TGTGCCAGCAGTTTAACCACAGTTAGCTCCTACAATGAGCAGTTCTTC. It translates to CASSLTTVSSYNEQFF.

This clonotype was found many times. J is TRBJ2-7 and V is TRBV12-3 or TRBV12-4; D unclear. The CDR3 is 18 amino acids. The ends were cut back, 6 bases at V and 1 base at J, with 25 bases in the middle. CDR3 in DNA: TGTGCCAGCAGAGCACCCGGGCCCTTAGACGTGGGGTCCTACGAGCAGTACTTC. It codes for CASRAPGPLDVGSYEQYF.

The sample holds many counts of this clonotype. The gene calls are TRBV6-5 and TRBJ1-1; possible D gene TRBD1, 5 bases. Germline CDR1 and CDR2: MNHEY and SVGAGI. This CDR3 region has 14 residues. The V end was cut by 2 bases, the J end by 0 bases, with 7 bases between. CDR3 amino acids: CASSYDSMNTEAFF. The CDR3 DNA reads TGTGCCAGCAGTTACGACAGTATGAACACTGAAGCTTTCTTT.

This clonotype was counted many times. The V call is TRBV2, the J call TRBJ1-2, with D unresolved. Trimming shortened V by 3 bases and J by 2 bases, and 13 bases separated the two germline ends. CDR1 SNHLY and CDR2 FYNNEI come from the germline V gene. The CDR3 spans 15 residues. The CDR3 reads CASSEIPQINYGYTF. As DNA, the CDR3 is TGTGCCAGCAGTGAGATCCCTCAAATAAACTATGGCTACACCTTC.

This sequence joins TRBV3-1 and TRBJ1-4; D is ambiguous. V lost 1 base to trimming and J lost 8 bases, with 11 bases between them. The CDR3 loop spans 14 amino acids. The germline V gene has CDR1 LGHDT and CDR2 YNNKEL (reference sequence). The CDR3 coding sequence is TGTGCCAGCAGCCAAGGTACCCCGGAGGAAAAACTGTTTTTT. Translated, it gives CASSQGTPEEKLFF.

There are a few counts of this clonotype. The chain employs TRBV28 and TRBJ1-3; D may be TRBD1 (5 bases). CDR3 length: 16 residues. CDR1 is MDHEN, CDR2 SYDVKM, per germline. V shed 6 bases and J shed 2 bases, with 17 bases lying between them. CDR3 loop: CASRQGWGTAGNTIYF. CDR3 DNA sequence: TGTGCCAGCAGGCAAGGATGGGGGACCGCTGGAAACACCATATATTTT.

On this clonotype itself: Given a much more abundant clone one base away, this may be a read error. The chain joins TRBV15 to TRBJ2-3, with D possibly called TRBD1 or TRBD2 (5 bases each). The CDR3 loop spans 15 amino acids. Germline-derived CDR1 and CDR2 are LNHNV and YYDKDF (reference sequence). CDR3 nucleotides: TGTGTCACCAGCAGAGAGGGACCCGACACAGATACGCAGTATTTT. Residues: CVTSREGPDTDTQYF.

The rearrangement links TRBV28 to TRBJ2-7; 11 nucleotides align to TRBD2. The germline V gene has CDR1 MDHEN and CDR2 SYDVKM. CDR3 size: 17 residues. J lost 1 base, V lost 4 bases, and 9 bases had no gene match. In DNA, the CDR3 is TGTGCCAGCAGTTCGCCGGGGACTAGCGGATTTTCCTACGAGCAGTACTTC. Amino acid sequence: CASSSPGTSGFSYEQYF.

This clonotype has a handful of counts. The chain uses TRBV27 and TRBJ2-2; TRBD2 aligns across 8 bases. Losses at the gene ends were 4 bases for V and 5 bases for J; bases not matched to a gene: 12. There are 17 residues in the CDR3. Per the germline V gene, CDR1 is MNHEY and CDR2 is SMNVEV (reference sequence). The CDR3 protein is CASSSHLTSGGTGELFF. The CDR3 DNA is TGTGCCAGCAGTTCGCACCTCACTAGCGGAGGGACCGGGGAGCTGTTTTTT.

In regard to this clonotype: This clone may be a read error of a much larger clone one base away. The J gene is TRBJ1-1, the V gene TRBV11-2; D unclear. Germline CDR1 is SGHAT and CDR2 is FQNNGV. This CDR3 spans 15 amino acids. The CDR3 DNA is TGTGCCGGCAGCGAAAAGGCAGCCTTGAACACTGAAGCTTTCTTT. Residues: CAGSEKAALNTEAFF. Supplemented by reference TRBV11-2 and TRBJ1-1, the full variable domain reads EAGVAQSPRYKIIEKRQSVAFWCNPISGHATLYWYQQILGQGPKLLIQFQNNGVVDDSQLPKDRFSAERLKGVDSTLKIQPAKLEDSAVYLCAGSEKAALNTEAFFGQGTRLTVV.

This clonotype occurred a few times. A junction boundary mismatches the germline segment, possibly from a read error. The chain links TRBV6-5 to TRBJ2-1; TRBD1 agrees at 8 bases. CDR1 and CDR2 (germline): MNHEY, SVGAGI. The length of the CDR3 is 16 residues. The CDR3 DNA is TGTGCCAGCAGTGACTCGGCGGGACAGGTCTACAATGAGCAGTTCTTC. Protein: CASSDSAGQVYNEQFF.

V and J are TRBV20-1 and TRBJ2-1, with 11 bases aligning to TRBD2. The V gene end was trimmed by 6 bases and the J gene end by 8 bases; junction bases not matched to a gene: 6. The germline V gene has CDR1 DFQATT and CDR2 SNEGSKA (reference sequence). There are 13 residues in the CDR3. The CDR3 is CSATSGSDYEQFF. The CDR3 bases are TGCAGTGCAACTAGCGGGAGTGATTATGAGCAGTTCTTC.